The clone carrying this T cell receptor (beta chain) has just a few counts. The data were taken from a study of T cells after yellow fever vaccination. Germline V gene sequence: CDR1 LGHDT, CDR2 YNNKEL (reference sequence). There are 14 residues in the CDR3. With 1 base removed from V and 5 bases from J, the gap between germline ends came to 9 bases. TCRdb called the 5' RACE reads again in MiXCR, with one record for every CDR3 protein. The repertoire holds 200,000 to 250,000 distinct CDR3 sequences, roughly 3% seen once, with about 3% in the top ten. The genes are TRBV3-1 and TRBJ1-5; the D is unclear. Sequenced material: CD4+ T cells sorted from PBMCs, taken 10 days after the yellow fever booster vaccination. The sequence derives from a man younger than 30 who received the YFV17D yellow fever vaccine. The CDR3 reads CASSQGLLDQPQHF. In DNA, the CDR3 is TGTGCCAGCAGCCAAGGCCTTTTGGATCAGCCCCAGCATTTT.